The 27 T cell receptor beta chains presented below share a single source sample, sequenced in a study of cytomegalovirus exposure and HLA in healthy donors. Both 60 Vbeta primers and 13 Jbeta primers went into the PCR. Libraries were prepared by immunoSEQ multiplex PCR; TCRdb keeps only in-frame clonotypes and omits some of them. The sample yields some 120,000 clones, roughly 82% seen once. The sample taken for sequencing was PBMCs. Receptors were obtained from a man aged 40-49 years in good health and CMV-seropositive.

The chain couples TRBV6-4 to TRBJ1-2; 8 positions agree with TRBD1. The CDR3 totals 15 residues. The V and J ends lost 0 bases and 7 bases, in that order; junction bases with no gene match: 7. Germline V gene data show CDR1 as MRHNA and CDR2 as SNTAGT. The CDR3 nucleotides read TGTGCCAGCAGTGACTCCGCGACAGGGGTGGTTGGCTACACCTTC. It translates to CASSDSATGVVGYTF.

This chain connects TRBV5-1 to TRBJ2-7; TRBD1 might be the D (8 bases). Germline-derived CDR1 and CDR2 are SGHRS and YFSETQ. This CDR3 contains 14 residues. Trimming pared 4 bases from V and 5 bases from J, leaving 16 bases between. The CDR3, as DNA: TGCGCCAGCAGCCCAGGACAGGGAGGGGACGAGCAGTACTTC. As protein: CASSPGQGGDEQYF.

This sequence joins TRBV15 and TRBJ1-4, with D hard to call. The CDR3 covers 16 residues. CDR1 is LNHNV and CDR2 is YYDKDF in the germline V gene (reference sequence). V gave up 0 bases and J gave up 8 bases, with 16 bases separating them. The CDR3 here is CATSRDPRVLREKLFF. The CDR3 nucleotides are TGTGCCACCAGCAGAGACCCGAGGGTCCTCCGGGAAAAACTGTTTTTT. The full variable domain, completed using reference TRBV15 and TRBJ1-4, is DAMVIQNPRYQVTQFGKPVTLSCSQTLNHNVMYWYQQKSSQAPKLLFHYYDKDFNNEADTPDNFQSRRPNTSFCFLDIRSPGLGDTAMYLCATSRDPRVLREKLFFGSGTQLSVL.

The chain joins TRBV9 to TRBJ1-6; TRBD1 matches 9 bases. The V gene's germline CDR1 is SGDLS and CDR2 YYNGEE. J was trimmed by 6 bases and V by 3 bases; bases with no gene match: 4. The CDR3 consists of 15 residues. CDR3 region: CASSARDRVNSPLHF. CDR3 coding DNA: TGTGCCAGCAGCGCTCGGGACAGGGTTAATTCACCCCTCCACTTT.

The CDR3 DNA reads TGTGCCAGCAGCTTAGGGGCCAGGTTGGGTGAGCAGTTCTTC. This encodes CASSLGARLGEQFF. The gene calls are TRBV7-8 and TRBJ2-1; D unresolved. This CDR3 contains 14 residues. Trimming removed 1 base from V and 9 bases from J, with 13 bases in between. The germline CDR1 and CDR2 sequences are SGHVS and FQNEAQ.

The rearrangement joins TRBV10-3 to TRBJ1-6; possible D gene TRBD1, 6 bases. The CDR3 is made up of 14 amino acids. V was cut by 8 bases and J by 10 bases, with 18 bases left in between. The germline gives CDR1 ENHRY, CDR2 SYGVKD. The CDR3 DNA is TGTGCCATCGCGGGGGGGCAGGGCCGCTCACCCCTCCACTTT. Translating gives CAIAGGQGRSPLHF.

This sequence joins TRBV9 and TRBJ2-1, with 8 bases aligning to TRBD1. Germline V gene sequence: CDR1 SGDLS, CDR2 YYNGEE. This CDR3 has 13 residues. V lost 3 bases to trimming and J lost 9 bases; unmatched junction nucleotides: 5. The CDR3 DNA reads TGTGCCAGCAGCGGCGTTACAGGGGGTGAGCAGTTCTTC. This sequence encodes CASSGVTGGEQFF.

This clone was counted between two and nine times. This rearrangement joins TRBV9 to TRBJ1-5; D gene unclear. V gave up 3 bases and J gave up 1 base, with 5 bases separating them. This CDR3 contains 13 residues. Germline-derived CDR1 and CDR2 are SGDLS and YYNGEE. This CDR3 reads CASSALSNQPQHF. CDR3 in DNA: TGTGCCAGCAGCGCCCTGAGCAATCAGCCCCAGCATTTT.

This chain joins TRBV6-5 and TRBJ2-1; D possibly corresponds to TRBD2 (7 bases). Germline CDR1 and CDR2: MNHEY and SVGAGI. This CDR3 contains 15 residues. The V and J ends lost 7 bases and 6 bases respectively, with 19 bases between them. The CDR3 DNA follows: TGTGCCAGCAAAGTCTCGGGGGGCCGAGGCAATGAGCAGTTCTTC. Translating it yields CASKVSGGRGNEQFF.

The rearrangement joins TRBV12-1 to TRBJ2-2; TRBD1, the D gene given by the table, was not confirmed from the DNA. TRBV12-1 is given as a pseudogene. The CDR3 length is 17 residues. CDR3 residues: CASSFYLGQGNTGELFF. In DNA, the CDR3 is TGTGCCAGCAGCTTTTATCTCGGCCAGGGCAACACCGGGGAGCTGTTTTTT.

The rearrangement joins TRBV6-1 to TRBJ1-2; TRBD1 matches at 7 bases. Germline CDR1 reads MNHNS; CDR2 reads SASEGT. CDR3 length: 15 amino acids. The ends lost 11 bases at V and 0 bases at J; junction bases unmatched: 12. The CDR3, as DNA: TGTGCCGGCCGAGGCGAGGGGGCCCCTAACTATGGCTACACCTTC. Translated: CAGRGEGAPNYGYTF.

The chain employs TRBV7-2 and TRBJ2-3, with D maybe TRBD2 (5 bases). This CDR3 has 13 amino acids. V lost 1 base, J lost 4 bases, and 6 bases lay in between. CDR1 and CDR2 (germline): SGHTA, FQGNSA. CDR3 protein: CASSLGGSDTQYF. DNA for the CDR3: TGTGCCAGCAGCTTAGGAGGGTCAGATACGCAGTATTTT. The variable domain in full, completed from reference TRBV7-2 and TRBJ2-3, reads GAGVSQSPSNKVTEKGKDVELRCDPISGHTALYWYRQSLGQGLEFLIYFQGNSAPDKSGLPSDRFSAERTGGSVSTLTIQRTQQEDSAVYLCASSLGGSDTQYFGPGTRLTVL.

V and J are TRBV18 and TRBJ1-3; D remains unclear. Trimming cost V 1 base and J 4 bases, with 17 bases left between them. CDR3 size: 17 residues. Germline CDR1 is KGHSH and CDR2 is LQKENI. CDR3 bases: TGTGCCAGCTCACCACGTTACAGCTCCTTACCCGGAAACACCATATATTTT. This codes for CASSPRYSSLPGNTIYF.

The chain recombines TRBV5-1 with TRBJ2-1; TRBD1 is a possible D gene (7 bases). Germline CDR1 and CDR2: SGHRS and YFSETQ. The CDR3 sequence is 14 residues long. Trimming cost V 4 bases and J 9 bases, with 17 bases left between them. DNA of the CDR3: TGCGCCAGCAGCACGGGGGACAGTTATTCTGAGCAGTTCTTC. Encoded protein: CASSTGDSYSEQFF.

The V gene is TRBV7-3, the J gene TRBJ2-5; 9 nucleotides match TRBD1. This CDR3 region has 16 residues. Germline V CDR1 and CDR2: SGHTA, FQGTGA. J lost 2 bases, V lost 5 bases, and 9 bases had no gene match. The CDR3 is CASSPDQGQGQETQYF. CDR3 in DNA: TGTGCCAGCAGCCCGGATCAGGGACAGGGACAAGAGACCCAGTACTTC.

This clone was seen only once. This chain connects TRBV14 to TRBJ2-2, with D unresolved. Germline V gene sequence: CDR1 SGHDN, CDR2 FVKESK. CDR3 size: 18 residues. The V gene lost 0 bases and the J gene lost 1 base, with 15 bases spanning the gap. CDR3 loop: CASSQDYVWPLNTGELFF. CDR3 nucleotide sequence: TGTGCCAGCAGCCAAGATTACGTTTGGCCATTGAACACCGGGGAGCTGTTTTTT.

This clone was observed a few times. One end of the junction does not line up with germline, which may come from a read error. The chain recombines TRBV7-9 with TRBJ1-2; 7 nucleotides match TRBD1. Germline assignment: CDR1 SEHNR and CDR2 FQNEAQ (reference sequence). The CDR3 runs 16 residues. This CDR3 reads CSSRPQGKLSNYGYTF. The CDR3 bases are TGTTCCAGCAGGCCACAGGGGAAGCTGAGCAACTATGGCTACACCTTC.

The chain joins TRBV14 to TRBJ1-1; perhaps TRBD1 as D (5 bases). The CDR3 extends over 17 amino acids. The V end was cut by 5 bases, the J end by 0 bases, with 19 bases between. Germline assignment: CDR1 SGHDN and CDR2 FVKESK. The DNA of the CDR3 is TGTGCCAGCAGCTTACGACAGACTCGGAACATGAACACTGAAGCTTTCTTT. Translation: CASSLRQTRNMNTEAFF.

Notes on this clone: At one of its ends the junction is not consistent with the germline gene, which may arise from a read error. V and J are TRBV7-9 and TRBJ1-1; TRBD1 matches at 11 bases. The CDR3 is made up of 18 amino acids. The germline gives CDR1 SEHNR, CDR2 FQNEAQ (reference sequence). The CDR3: CSSSLPGQGVSGNTEAFF. For the CDR3, the DNA is TGTTCCAGCAGCTTGCCGGGACAGGGGGTCTCCGGGAACACTGAAGCTTTCTTT.

The chain is built from TRBV4-3 and TRBJ2-3; D is possibly TRBD2 (5 bases). The CDR3 has 16 residues. Germline CDR1 is LGHNA and CDR2 is YSLEER. V lost 0 bases and J lost 1, with 11 bases in between. The CDR3 DNA reads as TGCGCCAGCAGCCAAGAGGTAGTGAGGGGCACAGATACGCAGTATTTT. This encodes CASSQEVVRGTDTQYF.

The chain links TRBV4-2 to TRBJ2-7; D is perhaps TRBD2 (5 bases). The CDR3 is 15 residues long. CDR1 and CDR2 (germline): LGHNA, YNFKEQ. Trimming stripped 0 bases from V and 4 bases from J, with 13 bases between. The CDR3 protein is CASSQDSAGVYEQYF. Here the CDR3 DNA reads TGTGCCAGCAGCCAAGACTCGGCGGGTGTGTACGAGCAGTACTTC.

The chain carries TRBV10-1 and TRBJ1-1, with D possibly matching TRBD1 (5 bases). Per germline, CDR1 WNHNN and CDR2 SYGVQD (reference sequence). CDR3 length: 16 residues. Trimming removed 2 bases at V and 1 base at J, with 14 bases between. CDR3 in amino acids: CASSEPARETNTEAFF. As DNA, the CDR3 is TGCGCCAGCAGTGAGCCAGCCAGGGAAACGAACACTGAAGCTTTCTTT.

This clone was detected only a few times. This chain joins TRBV19 and TRBJ1-5; D is perhaps TRBD1 (6 bases). Germline V gene data show CDR1 as LNHDA and CDR2 as SQIVND (reference sequence). This CDR3 region has 16 residues. The V end lost 1 base, the J end lost 7 bases, and 17 bases lay between the germline ends. CDR3 DNA sequence: TGTGCCAGTAGTATAGGGGGGCGGGGGGCAGGGCAGCCCCAGCATTTT. Amino acids: CASSIGGRGAGQPQHF.

This clone appeared a single time. The chain joins TRBV4-1 to TRBJ1-3; 10 bases agree with TRBD1. Germline V gives CDR1 MGHRA, CDR2 YSYEKL. The CDR3 spans 17 residues. The J segment lost 3 bases and the V segment lost 1 base, leaving 6 bases of the junction unmatched. CDR3 residues: CASSQAGQGIDGNTIYF. In nucleotides, the CDR3 is TGCGCCAGCAGCCAAGCGGGACAGGGGATAGATGGAAACACCATATATTTT.

The chain uses TRBV6-5 and TRBJ1-1; D is unresolved. V gave up 2 bases and J gave up 1 base, with 8 bases separating them. CDR1 and CDR2 (germline): MNHEY, SVGAGI. The CDR3 has 14 amino acids. The CDR3 coding sequence is TGTGCCAGCAGTTACGGGGAGGAGAACACTGAAGCTTTCTTT. As protein: CASSYGEENTEAFF.

The chain uses TRBV29-1 and TRBJ2-1, with 9 bases matching TRBD2. V lost 5 bases and J lost 0; bases outside the gene matches: 5. The CDR3 runs 15 residues. Germline values: CDR1 SQVTM, CDR2 ANQGSEA. CDR3 bases: TGCAGCGTTCCTAGCGGGGTTAGCTCCTACAATGAGCAGTTCTTC. It is translated as CSVPSGVSSYNEQFF.

The chain couples TRBV7-9 to TRBJ2-3; possibly TRBD2 for D (6 bases). The CDR3 consists of 11 residues. The V gene's germline CDR1 is SEHNR and CDR2 FQNEAQ (reference sequence). V lost 9 bases and J 6 bases, leaving 10 bases between the germline ends. The chain's CDR3 is CASEEGDTQYF. CDR3 DNA: TGTGCCAGTGAGGAGGGGGATACGCAGTATTTT.